Shown below are 16 T cell receptor beta chains from a single sample sequenced in a study of PD-1 blockade in classical Hodgkin lymphoma. The time point is: cycle 4 day 1 (C4D1), after less than 7 weeks of nivolumab. Each of the patients experienced relapse following autologous stem cell transplantation, and their brentuximab vedotin exposure differed. Method: immunoSEQ multiplex PCR; TCRdb's copy keeps in-frame clones and lacks some. Among just under 65,000 clones, around 94% were seen once, and the ten largest hold roughly 8%. Sequences were derived from peripheral blood mononuclear cells (PBMCs), sampled before the fourth cycle of nivolumab. Receptor source: a human donor with classical Hodgkin lymphoma.

The rearrangement joins TRBV15 to TRBJ1-6; perhaps TRBD1 as D (6 bases). There are 15 residues in the CDR3. CDR1 LNHNV and CDR2 YYDKDF come from the germline V gene (reference sequence). Trimming took off 3 bases at V and 0 bases at J, with 6 bases between the two ends. As DNA, the CDR3 is TGTGCCACCAGCAGGGACAGCTCCTATAATTCACCCCTCCACTTT. Protein sequence: CATSRDSSYNSPLHF.

The chain recombines TRBV19 with TRBJ2-7; 11 bases align to TRBD2. Germline CDR1 and CDR2: LNHDA and SQIVND (reference sequence). V was clipped by 11 bases and J by 1 base; unmatched bases: 1. The length of the CDR3 is 12 residues. The DNA for the CDR3 is TGTGCCCCTAGCGGGAGGTCCTACGAGCAGTACTTC. Protein: CAPSGRSYEQYF.

The J gene is TRBJ2-7, the V gene TRBV6-1, with TRBD2 matching over 9 bases. V was clipped by 3 bases and J by 3 bases; unmatched bases: 9. The CDR3 spans 16 residues. Germline V gene data show CDR1 as MNHNS and CDR2 as SASEGT. CDR3 nucleotide sequence: TGTGCCAGCAGTGATAGGGTGACTAGCGGAAACTACGAGCAGTACTTC. Its protein is CASSDRVTSGNYEQYF.

CDR3 sequence reads: CASQGSYEQYF. CDR3 nucleotide sequence: TGTGCCAGCCAGGGTAGTTACGAGCAGTACTTC. The chain combines TRBV6-1 with TRBJ2-7; D may be TRBD1 (5 bases). The ends were cut back, 8 bases at V and 4 bases at J, with 9 bases in the middle. In germline, CDR1 is MNHNS, CDR2 SASEGT. The length of the CDR3 is 11 residues.

The J gene is TRBJ1-3, the V gene TRBV6-6; 8 nucleotides match TRBD1. Germline-derived CDR1 and CDR2 are MNHNY and SVGAGI (reference sequence). CDR3 length equals 16 residues. V shed 4 bases and J 2 bases; nucleotides not matched to a gene: 7. The CDR3 loop reads CASSFDRGNAGNTIYF. The CDR3 DNA is TGTGCCAGCAGTTTCGACAGGGGAAACGCTGGAAACACCATATATTTT.

This chain joins TRBV10-3 and TRBJ2-7, with D perhaps matching TRBD2 (5 bases). This CDR3 contains 14 residues. CDR1 and CDR2 (germline): ENHRY, SYGVKD. With 2 bases removed from V and 6 bases from J, the gap between germline ends came to 14 bases. CDR3 in amino acids: CAISEDGLAAEQYF. CDR3 nucleotide sequence: TGTGCCATCAGTGAGGACGGGCTAGCAGCCGAGCAGTACTTC.

V usage is TRBV4-1 and J usage is TRBJ2-1, with TRBD1 as a possible D gene (6 bases). Looked up from germline, CDR1 is MGHRA and CDR2 is YSYEKL. V dropped 1 base and J dropped 7 bases, with 14 bases sitting between them. This CDR3 contains 15 residues. CDR3 nucleotide sequence: TGCGCCAGCAGCCAAGGCGAACAGGGATGGAATGAGCAGTTCTTC. Its translation is CASSQGEQGWNEQFF.

This clone has just a few counts. The rearrangement joins TRBV2 to TRBJ1-2, with 9 nucleotides matching TRBD1. The V gene's germline CDR1 is SNHLY and CDR2 FYNNEI. This CDR3 spans 12 amino acids. Trimming at V came to 6 bases and at J to 6 bases, leaving 2 bases not matched to a gene. The CDR3 is CASSGTGNGYTF. The CDR3, as DNA: TGTGCCAGCAGCGGGACAGGGAATGGCTACACCTTC. The whole variable domain, remainder taken from reference TRBV2 and TRBJ1-2, is EPEVTQTPSHQVTQMGQEVILRCVPISNHLYFYWYRQILGQKVEFLVSFYNNEISEKSEIFDDQFSVERPDGSNFTLKIRSTKLEDSAMYFCASSGTGNGYTFGSGTRLTVV.

CDR3 sequence reads: CASSPGTEPRETQYF. The CDR3 DNA is TGTGCCAGCAGTCCCGGGACGGAGCCTCGCGAGACCCAGTACTTC. The chain uses TRBV27 and TRBJ2-5, with D tentatively TRBD1 or TRBD2 (5 bases each). With 5 bases removed from V and 5 bases from J, the gap between germline ends came to 18 bases. This CDR3 has 15 amino acids. The germline V gene has CDR1 MNHEY and CDR2 SMNVEV (reference sequence).

This sequence joins TRBV4-1 and TRBJ2-5; D is perhaps TRBD1 or TRBD2 (6 bases each). The CDR3 is 14 amino acids. Germline assignment: CDR1 MGHRA and CDR2 YSYEKL. V lost 1 base, J lost 3 bases, and 9 bases lay in between. CDR3 region: CASSQVRGEETQYF. The DNA for the CDR3 is TGCGCCAGCAGCCAAGTAAGGGGGGAAGAGACCCAGTACTTC.

The rearrangement uses TRBV28 and TRBJ1-4, with D perhaps TRBD1 (6 bases). CDR1 is MDHEN and CDR2 is SYDVKM in the germline V gene. V lost 7 bases and J lost 6, with 18 bases in between. CDR3 length: 15 amino acids. The CDR3 coding sequence is TGTGCCAGCATGCCCGGGGGGGGGCAGGATGAAAAACTGTTTTTT. Protein product: CASMPGGGQDEKLFF.

This clone is judged medium-sized (0.01 to 0.1%). V gene TRBV19 combines with J gene TRBJ1-6; TRBD1 is a possible D gene (6 bases). This CDR3 comprises 13 residues. The germline V gene encodes CDR1 LNHDA and CDR2 SQIVND (reference sequence). V lost 3 bases to trimming and J lost 14 bases, with 14 bases between them. CDR3: CASSIFKDRTLHF. CDR3 nucleotides: TGTGCCAGTAGTATTTTTAAGGACAGAACCCTCCACTTT.

The chain uses TRBV14 and TRBJ2-7; possibly TRBD1 or TRBD2 for D (6 bases each). Germline CDR1 is SGHDN and CDR2 is FVKESK. Trimming removed 4 bases at V and 7 bases at J, with 20 bases between. The CDR3 spans 15 residues. CDR3 residues: CASSPGDGGWEEQYF. For the CDR3, the DNA is TGTGCCAGCAGCCCGGGGGACGGGGGCTGGGAAGAGCAGTACTTC.

The gene calls are TRBV18 and TRBJ2-5, with 8 bases matching TRBD2. V lost 3 bases, J lost 5 bases, and 5 bases stayed unmatched. The CDR3 is made up of 14 amino acids. CDR1 KGHSH and CDR2 LQKENI come from the germline V gene. CDR3: CASSPSSGLETQYF. The DNA of the CDR3 is TGTGCCAGCTCACCTTCTAGCGGGCTGGAGACCCAGTACTTC.

The chain uses TRBV7-9 and TRBJ2-7, with 7 bases identical to TRBD2. This CDR3 comprises 16 residues. The germline V gene encodes CDR1 SEHNR and CDR2 FQNEAQ (reference sequence). V was clipped by 1 base and J by 5 bases; unmatched bases: 11. CDR3 bases: TGTGCCAGCAGCTTAGGTCCCGAGGGAGGGCTCAACGAGCAGTACTTC. Translating gives CASSLGPEGGLNEQYF.

This CDR3 reads CASRAGQGAFYGYTF. CDR3 DNA sequence: TGTGCCAGCAGGGCGGGACAGGGGGCGTTCTATGGCTACACCTTC. This chain uses TRBV6-5 with TRBJ1-2; 12 bases line up with TRBD1. Germline trimming cut 6 bases from V and 4 bases from J; bases unmatched to any gene: 6. The CDR3 has 15 residues. Germline V gene data show CDR1 as MNHEY and CDR2 as SVGAGI.